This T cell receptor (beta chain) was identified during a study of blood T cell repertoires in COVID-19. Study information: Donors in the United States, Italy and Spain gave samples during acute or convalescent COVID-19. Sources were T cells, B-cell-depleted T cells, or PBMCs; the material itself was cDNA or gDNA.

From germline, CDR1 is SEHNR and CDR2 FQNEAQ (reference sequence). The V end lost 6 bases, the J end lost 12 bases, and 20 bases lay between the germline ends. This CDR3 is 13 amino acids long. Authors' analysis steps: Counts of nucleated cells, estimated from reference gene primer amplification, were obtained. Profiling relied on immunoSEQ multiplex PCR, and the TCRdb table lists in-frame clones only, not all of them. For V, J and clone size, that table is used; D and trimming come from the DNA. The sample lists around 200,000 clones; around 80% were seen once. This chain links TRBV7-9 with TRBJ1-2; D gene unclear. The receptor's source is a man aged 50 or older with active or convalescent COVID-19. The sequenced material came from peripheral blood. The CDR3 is CASSLAGLGQNTF. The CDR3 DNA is TGTGCCAGCAGTTTGGCGGGGTTAGGGCAGAACACCTTC.